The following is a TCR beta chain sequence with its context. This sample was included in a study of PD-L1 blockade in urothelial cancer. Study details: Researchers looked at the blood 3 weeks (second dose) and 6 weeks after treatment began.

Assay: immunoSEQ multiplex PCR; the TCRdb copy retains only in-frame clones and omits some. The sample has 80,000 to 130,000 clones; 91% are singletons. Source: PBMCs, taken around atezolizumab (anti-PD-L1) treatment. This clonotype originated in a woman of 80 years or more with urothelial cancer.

CDR3 in amino acids: CASSFQGAGNEQFF. The CDR3 coding sequence is TGCGCCAGCAGCTTCCAGGGGGCGGGCAATGAGCAGTTCTTC. The chain couples TRBV5-1 to TRBJ2-1; 8 positions match TRBD1. CDR1 is SGHRS, CDR2 YFSETQ, per germline. CDR3 length equals 14 residues. Losses at the gene ends were 2 bases for V and 6 bases for J; bases not matched to a gene: 4.